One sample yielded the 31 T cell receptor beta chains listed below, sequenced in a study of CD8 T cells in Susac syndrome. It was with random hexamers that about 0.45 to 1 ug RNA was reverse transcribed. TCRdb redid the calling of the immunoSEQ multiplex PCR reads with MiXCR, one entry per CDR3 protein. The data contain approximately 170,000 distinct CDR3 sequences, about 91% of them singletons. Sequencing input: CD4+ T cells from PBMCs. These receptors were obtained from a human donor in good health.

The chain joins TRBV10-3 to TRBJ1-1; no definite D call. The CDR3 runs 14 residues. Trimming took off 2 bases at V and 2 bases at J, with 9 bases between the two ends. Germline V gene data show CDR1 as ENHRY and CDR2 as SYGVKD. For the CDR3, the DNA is TGTGCCATCAGTGAGCCAACTACAAACACTGAAGCTTTCTTT. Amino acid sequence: CAISEPTTNTEAFF.

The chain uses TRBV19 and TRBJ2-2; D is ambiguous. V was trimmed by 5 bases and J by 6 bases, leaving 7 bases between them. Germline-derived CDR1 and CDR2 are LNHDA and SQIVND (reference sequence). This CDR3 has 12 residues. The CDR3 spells CASSPNAGELFF. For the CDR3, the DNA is TGTGCCAGTAGTCCCAATGCCGGGGAGCTGTTTTTT.

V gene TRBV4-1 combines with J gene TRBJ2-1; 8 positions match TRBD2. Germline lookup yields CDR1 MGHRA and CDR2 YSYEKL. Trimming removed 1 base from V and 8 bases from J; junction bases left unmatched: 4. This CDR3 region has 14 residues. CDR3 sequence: CASSQAAGGDEQFF. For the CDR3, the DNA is TGCGCCAGCAGCCAAGCCGCGGGAGGAGATGAGCAGTTCTTC.

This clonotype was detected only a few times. For the CDR3, the DNA is TGTGCCAGTAGTTGGGCCGGGGAGCTGTTTTTT. This gives the protein CASSWAGELFF. The chain is built from TRBV19 and TRBJ2-2; the D is unclear. Looked up from germline, CDR1 is LNHDA and CDR2 is SQIVND (reference sequence). V dropped 5 bases and J dropped 6 bases, with 4 bases sitting between them. The CDR3 covers 11 residues.

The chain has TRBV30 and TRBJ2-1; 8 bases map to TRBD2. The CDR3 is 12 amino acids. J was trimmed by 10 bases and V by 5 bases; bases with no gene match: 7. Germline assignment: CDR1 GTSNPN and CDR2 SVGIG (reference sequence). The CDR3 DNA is TGTGCCTGGGCGGCGGGGGGCCAGGAGCAGTTCTTC. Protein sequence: CAWAAGGQEQFF.

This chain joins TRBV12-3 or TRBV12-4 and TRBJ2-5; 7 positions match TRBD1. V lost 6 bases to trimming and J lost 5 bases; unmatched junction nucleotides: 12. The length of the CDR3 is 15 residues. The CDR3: CASRSTGAGAETQYF. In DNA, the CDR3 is TGTGCCAGCAGGTCAACAGGGGCTGGAGCCGAGACCCAGTACTTC.

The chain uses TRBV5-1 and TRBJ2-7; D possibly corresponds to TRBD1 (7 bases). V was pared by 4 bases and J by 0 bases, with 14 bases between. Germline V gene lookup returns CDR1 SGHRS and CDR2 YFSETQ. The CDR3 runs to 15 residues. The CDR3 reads CASSPGTAGSYEQYF. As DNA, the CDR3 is TGCGCCAGCAGCCCTGGGACAGCGGGCTCCTACGAGCAGTACTTC.

The CDR3 DNA sequence: TGTGCCAGCAAAAGGGACAGGGGGCCGGGGAGAGAGACCCAGTACTTC. Its protein product is CASKRDRGPGRETQYF. The V call is TRBV2, the J call TRBJ2-5, with 12 bases aligning to TRBD1. J lost 4 bases, V lost 7 bases, and 10 bases had no gene match. The germline CDR1 and CDR2 sequences are SNHLY and FYNNEI. CDR3 length: 16 amino acids.

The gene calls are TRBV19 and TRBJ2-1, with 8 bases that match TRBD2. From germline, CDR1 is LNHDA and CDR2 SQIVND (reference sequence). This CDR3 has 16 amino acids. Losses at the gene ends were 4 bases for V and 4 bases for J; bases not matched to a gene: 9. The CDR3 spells CASSRDSGIRYNEQFF. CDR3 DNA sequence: TGTGCCAGTAGTAGGGATAGCGGGATCAGGTACAATGAGCAGTTCTTC.

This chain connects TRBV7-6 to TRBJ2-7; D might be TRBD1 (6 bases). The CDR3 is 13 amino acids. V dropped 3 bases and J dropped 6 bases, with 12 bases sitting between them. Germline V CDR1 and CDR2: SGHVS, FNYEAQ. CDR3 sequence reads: CASSFTGKGEQYF. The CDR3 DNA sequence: TGTGCCAGCAGCTTCACAGGGAAAGGCGAGCAGTACTTC.

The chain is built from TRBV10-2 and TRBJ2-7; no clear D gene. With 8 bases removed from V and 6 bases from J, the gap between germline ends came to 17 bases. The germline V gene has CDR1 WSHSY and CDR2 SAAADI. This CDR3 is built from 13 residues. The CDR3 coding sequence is TGCGCCAGCGGCTCCTTTAGCTCCGGCGAGCAGTACTTC. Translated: CASGSFSSGEQYF.

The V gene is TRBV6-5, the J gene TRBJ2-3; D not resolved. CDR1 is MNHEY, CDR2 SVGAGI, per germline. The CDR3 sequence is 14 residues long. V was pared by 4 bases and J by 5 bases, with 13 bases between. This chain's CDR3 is CASSFRTVEDTQYF. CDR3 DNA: TGTGCCAGCAGTTTTAGGACGGTCGAAGATACGCAGTATTTT.

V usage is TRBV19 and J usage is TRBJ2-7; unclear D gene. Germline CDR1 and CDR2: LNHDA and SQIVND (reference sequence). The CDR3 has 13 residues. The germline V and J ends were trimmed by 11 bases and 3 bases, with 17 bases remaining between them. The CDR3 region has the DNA TGTGCCCCTTTAAACCCCGCGAACTACGAGCAGTACTTC. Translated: CAPLNPANYEQYF.

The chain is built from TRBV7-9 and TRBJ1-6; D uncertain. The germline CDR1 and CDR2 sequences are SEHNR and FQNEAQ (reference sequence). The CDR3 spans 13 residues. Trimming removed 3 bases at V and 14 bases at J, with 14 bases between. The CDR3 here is CASSLPPGKALHF. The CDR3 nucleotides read TGTGCCAGCAGCTTGCCCCCGGGGAAGGCCCTCCACTTT.

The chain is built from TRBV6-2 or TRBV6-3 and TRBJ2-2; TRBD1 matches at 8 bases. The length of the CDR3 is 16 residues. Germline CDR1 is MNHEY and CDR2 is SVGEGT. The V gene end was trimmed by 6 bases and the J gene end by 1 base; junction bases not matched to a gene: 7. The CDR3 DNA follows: TGTGCCAGCAGACGTACCGGGACAGGGAACACCGGGGAGCTGTTTTTT. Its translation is CASRRTGTGNTGELFF.

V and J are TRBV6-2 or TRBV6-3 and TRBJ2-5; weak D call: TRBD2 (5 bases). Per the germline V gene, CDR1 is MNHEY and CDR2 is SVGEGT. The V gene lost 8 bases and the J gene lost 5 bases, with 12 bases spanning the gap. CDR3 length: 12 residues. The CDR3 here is CASCTGGETQYF. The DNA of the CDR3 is TGTGCCAGCTGCACCGGCGGGGAGACCCAGTACTTC.

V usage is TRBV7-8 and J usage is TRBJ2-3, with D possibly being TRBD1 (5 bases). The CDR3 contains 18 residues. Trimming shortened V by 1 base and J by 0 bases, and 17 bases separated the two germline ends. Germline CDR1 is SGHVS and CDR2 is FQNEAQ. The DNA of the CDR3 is TGTGCCAGCAGCTTAGGATTCGGACAAAGGCAAAGCACAGATACGCAGTATTTT. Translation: CASSLGFGQRQSTDTQYF.

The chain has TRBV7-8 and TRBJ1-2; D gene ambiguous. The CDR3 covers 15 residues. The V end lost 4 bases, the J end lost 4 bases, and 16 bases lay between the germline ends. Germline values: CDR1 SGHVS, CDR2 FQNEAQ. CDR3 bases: TGTGCCAGCAGCTCCGCCGGGATCTACCCCTATGGCTACACCTTC. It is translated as CASSSAGIYPYGYTF.

The CDR3 sequence: CASSSQGGESEAFF. The CDR3 DNA follows: TGTGCCAGCAGTTCTCAGGGGGGAGAGTCTGAAGCTTTCTTT. The V call is TRBV2, the J call TRBJ1-1, with 7 nucleotides matching TRBD1. CDR1 and CDR2 from the germline V gene are SNHLY and FYNNEI. The CDR3 is 14 amino acids. The V and J ends lost 5 bases and 6 bases, in that order; junction bases with no gene match: 9.

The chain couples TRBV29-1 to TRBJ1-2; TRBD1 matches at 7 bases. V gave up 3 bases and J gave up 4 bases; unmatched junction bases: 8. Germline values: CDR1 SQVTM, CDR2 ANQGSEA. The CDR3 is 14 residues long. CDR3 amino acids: CSVEGGAGGYGYTF. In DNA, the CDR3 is TGCAGCGTTGAGGGAGGGGCAGGGGGCTATGGCTACACCTTC.

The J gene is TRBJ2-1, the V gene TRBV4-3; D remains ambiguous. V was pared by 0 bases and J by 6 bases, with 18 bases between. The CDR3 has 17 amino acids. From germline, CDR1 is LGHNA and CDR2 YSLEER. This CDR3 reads CASSQDPISAGSNEQFF. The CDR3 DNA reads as TGCGCCAGCAGCCAAGATCCCATTTCGGCAGGTTCCAATGAGCAGTTCTTC.

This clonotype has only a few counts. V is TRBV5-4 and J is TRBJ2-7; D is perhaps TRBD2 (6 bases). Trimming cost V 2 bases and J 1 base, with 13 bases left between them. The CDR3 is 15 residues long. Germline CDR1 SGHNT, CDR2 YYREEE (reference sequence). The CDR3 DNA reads TGTGCCAGCAGCTTTGGGTCTAGCGTTTCCTACGAGCAGTACTTC. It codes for CASSFGSSVSYEQYF. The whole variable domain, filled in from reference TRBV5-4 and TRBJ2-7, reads ETGVTQSPTHLIKTRGQQVTLRCSSQSGHNTVSWYQQALGQGPQFIFQYYREEENGRGNFPPRFSGLQFPNYSSELNVNALELDDSALYLCASSFGSSVSYEQYFGPGTRLTVT.

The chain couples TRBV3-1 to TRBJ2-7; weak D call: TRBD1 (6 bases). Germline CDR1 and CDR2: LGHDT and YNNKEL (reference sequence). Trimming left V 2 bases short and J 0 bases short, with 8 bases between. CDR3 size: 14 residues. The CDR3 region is CASSQWTASYEQYF. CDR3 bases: TGTGCCAGCAGCCAATGGACAGCCTCCTACGAGCAGTACTTC.

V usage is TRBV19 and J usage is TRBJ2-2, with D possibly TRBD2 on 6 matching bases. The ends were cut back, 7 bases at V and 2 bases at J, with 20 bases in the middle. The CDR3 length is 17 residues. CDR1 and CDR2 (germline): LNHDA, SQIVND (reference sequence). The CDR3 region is CASIKDGGTYNTGELFF. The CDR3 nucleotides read TGTGCCAGTATAAAGGACGGCGGGACTTATAACACCGGGGAGCTGTTTTTT.

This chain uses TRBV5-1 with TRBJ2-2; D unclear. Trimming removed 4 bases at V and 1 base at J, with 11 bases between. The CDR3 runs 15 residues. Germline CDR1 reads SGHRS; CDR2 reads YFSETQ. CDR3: CASSLTPGNTGELFF. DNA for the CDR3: TGCGCCAGCAGCCTCACGCCAGGGAACACCGGGGAGCTGTTTTTT.

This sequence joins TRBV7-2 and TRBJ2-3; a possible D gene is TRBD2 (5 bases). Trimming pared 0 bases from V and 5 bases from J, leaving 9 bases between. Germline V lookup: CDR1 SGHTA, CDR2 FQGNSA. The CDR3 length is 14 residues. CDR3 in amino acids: CASSLAGVGDTQYF. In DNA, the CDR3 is TGTGCCAGCAGCTTAGCCGGGGTAGGAGATACGCAGTATTTT.

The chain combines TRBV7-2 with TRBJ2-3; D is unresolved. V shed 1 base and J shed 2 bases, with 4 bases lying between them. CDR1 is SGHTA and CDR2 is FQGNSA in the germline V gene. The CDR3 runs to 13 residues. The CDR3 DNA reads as TGTGCCAGCAGCTTAGAATCCACAGATACGCAGTATTTT. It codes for CASSLESTDTQYF.

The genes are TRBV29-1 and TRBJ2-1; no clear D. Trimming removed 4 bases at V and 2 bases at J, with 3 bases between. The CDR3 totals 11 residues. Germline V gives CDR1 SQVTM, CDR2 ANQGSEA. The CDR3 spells CSVVTYNEQFF. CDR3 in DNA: TGCAGCGTTGTTACCTACAATGAGCAGTTCTTC.

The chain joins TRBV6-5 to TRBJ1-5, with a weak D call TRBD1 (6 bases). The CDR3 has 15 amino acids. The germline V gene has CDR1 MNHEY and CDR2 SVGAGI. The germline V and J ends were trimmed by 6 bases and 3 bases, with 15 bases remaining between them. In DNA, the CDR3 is TGTGCCAGCAGGAACGGGGGGACACCCAATCAGCCCCAGCATTTT. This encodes CASRNGGTPNQPQHF.

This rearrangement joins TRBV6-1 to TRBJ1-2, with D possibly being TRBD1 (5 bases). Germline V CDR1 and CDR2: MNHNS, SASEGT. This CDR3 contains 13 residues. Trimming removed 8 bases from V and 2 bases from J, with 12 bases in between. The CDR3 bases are TGTGCCAGCCGTGGGGGAGTAAACTATGGCTACACCTTC. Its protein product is CASRGGVNYGYTF.

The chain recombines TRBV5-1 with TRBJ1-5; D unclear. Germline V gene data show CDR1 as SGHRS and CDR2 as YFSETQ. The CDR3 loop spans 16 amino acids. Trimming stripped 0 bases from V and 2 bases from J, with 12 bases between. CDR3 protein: CASSLGVNAGNQPQHF. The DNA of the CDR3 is TGCGCCAGCAGCTTGGGGGTAAACGCGGGCAATCAGCCCCAGCATTTT.